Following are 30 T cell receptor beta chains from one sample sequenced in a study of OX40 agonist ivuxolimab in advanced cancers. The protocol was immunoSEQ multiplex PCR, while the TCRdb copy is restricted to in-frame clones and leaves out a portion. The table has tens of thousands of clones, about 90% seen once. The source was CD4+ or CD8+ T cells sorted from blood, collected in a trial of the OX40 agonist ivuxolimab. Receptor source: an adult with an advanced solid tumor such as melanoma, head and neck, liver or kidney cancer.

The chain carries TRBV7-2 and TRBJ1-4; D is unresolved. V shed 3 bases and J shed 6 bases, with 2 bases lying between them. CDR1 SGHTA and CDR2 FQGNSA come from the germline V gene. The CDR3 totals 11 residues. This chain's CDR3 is CASSFDEKLFF. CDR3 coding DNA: TGTGCCAGCAGCTTCGATGAAAAACTGTTTTTT.

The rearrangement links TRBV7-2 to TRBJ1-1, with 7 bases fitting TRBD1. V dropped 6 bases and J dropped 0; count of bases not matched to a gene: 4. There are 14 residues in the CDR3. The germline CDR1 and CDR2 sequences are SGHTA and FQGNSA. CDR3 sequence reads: CASRRGRLNTEAFF. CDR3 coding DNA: TGTGCCAGCAGGAGGGGGCGGCTGAACACTGAAGCTTTCTTT.

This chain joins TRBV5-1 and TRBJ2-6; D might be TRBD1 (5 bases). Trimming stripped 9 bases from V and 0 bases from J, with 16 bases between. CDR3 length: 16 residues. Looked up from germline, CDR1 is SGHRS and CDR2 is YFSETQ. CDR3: CATALQEASGANVLTF. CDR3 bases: TGCGCCACCGCACTACAGGAAGCCTCTGGGGCCAACGTCCTGACTTTC.

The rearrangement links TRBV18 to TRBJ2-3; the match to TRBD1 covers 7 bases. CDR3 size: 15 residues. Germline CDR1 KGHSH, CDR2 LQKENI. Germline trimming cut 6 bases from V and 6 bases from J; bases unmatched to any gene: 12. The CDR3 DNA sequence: TGTGCCAGCTCGTACCAGCGACAGGGATCGGATACGCAGTATTTT. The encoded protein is CASSYQRQGSDTQYF. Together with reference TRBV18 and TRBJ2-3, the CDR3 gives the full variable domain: NAGVMQNPRHLVRRRGQEARLRCSPMKGHSHVYWYRQLPEEGLKFMVYLQKENIIDESGMPKERFSAEFPKEGPSILRIQQVVRGDSAAYFCASSYQRQGSDTQYFGPGTRLTVL.

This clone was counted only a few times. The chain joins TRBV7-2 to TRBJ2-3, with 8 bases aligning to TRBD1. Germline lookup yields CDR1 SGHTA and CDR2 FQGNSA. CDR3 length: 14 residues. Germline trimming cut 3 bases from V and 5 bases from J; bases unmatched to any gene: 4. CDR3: CASSFSGTGDTQYF. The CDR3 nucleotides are TGTGCCAGCAGCTTCTCCGGGACAGGAGATACGCAGTATTTT.

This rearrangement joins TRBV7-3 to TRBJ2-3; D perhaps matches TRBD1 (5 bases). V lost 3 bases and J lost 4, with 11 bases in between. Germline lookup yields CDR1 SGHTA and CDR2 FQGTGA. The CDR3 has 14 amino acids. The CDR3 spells CASSFGRVSDTQYF. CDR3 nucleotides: TGTGCCAGCAGCTTCGGCAGGGTTTCAGATACGCAGTATTTT.

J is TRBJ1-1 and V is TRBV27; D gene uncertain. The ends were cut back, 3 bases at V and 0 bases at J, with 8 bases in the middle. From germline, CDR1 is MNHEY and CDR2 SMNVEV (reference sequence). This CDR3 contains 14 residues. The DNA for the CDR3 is TGTGCCAGCAGTTTGGGAACCATGAACACTGAAGCTTTCTTT. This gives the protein CASSLGTMNTEAFF.

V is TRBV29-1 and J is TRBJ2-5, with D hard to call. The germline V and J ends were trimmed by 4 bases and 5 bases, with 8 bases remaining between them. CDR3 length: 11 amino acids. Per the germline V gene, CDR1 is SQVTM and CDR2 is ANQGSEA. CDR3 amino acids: CSVVEVETQYF. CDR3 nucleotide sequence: TGCAGCGTTGTTGAGGTGGAGACCCAGTACTTC.

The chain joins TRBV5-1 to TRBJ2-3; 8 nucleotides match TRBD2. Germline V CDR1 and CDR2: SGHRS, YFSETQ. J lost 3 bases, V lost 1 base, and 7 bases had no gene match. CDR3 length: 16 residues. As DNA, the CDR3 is TGCGCCAGCAGCTTGTTGCCTAGCGGGTTGACAGATACGCAGTATTTT. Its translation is CASSLLPSGLTDTQYF.

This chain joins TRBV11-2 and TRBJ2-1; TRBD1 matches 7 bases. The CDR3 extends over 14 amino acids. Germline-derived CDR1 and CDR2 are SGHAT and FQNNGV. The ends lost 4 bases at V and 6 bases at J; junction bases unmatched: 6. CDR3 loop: CASSSTQGSNEQFF. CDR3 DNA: TGTGCCAGCAGCTCAACACAGGGGTCCAATGAGCAGTTCTTC.

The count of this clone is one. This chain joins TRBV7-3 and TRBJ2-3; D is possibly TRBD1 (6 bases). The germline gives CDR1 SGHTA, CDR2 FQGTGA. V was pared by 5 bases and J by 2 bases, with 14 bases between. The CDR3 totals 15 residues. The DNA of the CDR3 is TGTGCCAGCAGCCCAGGGGCGGCCACCACAGATACGCAGTATTTT. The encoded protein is CASSPGAATTDTQYF.

The CDR3 DNA follows: TGTGCCAGCAGCTTGGAAGGGACAGGGGGCGCCATGAACGAGCAGTACTTC. Translation gives CASSLEGTGGAMNEQYF. The gene calls are TRBV7-2 and TRBJ2-7; 12 bases match TRBD1. V shed 3 bases and J 5 bases; nucleotides not matched to a gene: 11. The CDR3 has 17 amino acids. CDR1 is SGHTA and CDR2 is FQGNSA in the germline V gene.

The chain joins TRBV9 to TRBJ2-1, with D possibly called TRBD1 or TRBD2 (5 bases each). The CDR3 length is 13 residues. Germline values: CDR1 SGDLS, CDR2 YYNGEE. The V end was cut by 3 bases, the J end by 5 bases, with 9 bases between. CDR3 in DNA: TGTGCCAGCAGCGACGGGGACCACAATGAGCAGTTCTTC. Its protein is CASSDGDHNEQFF. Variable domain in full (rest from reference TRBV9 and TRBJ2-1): DSGVTQTPKHLITATGQRVTLRCSPRSGDLSVYWYQQSLDQGLQFLIQYYNGEERAKGNILERFSAQQFPDLHSELNLSSLELGDSALYFCASSDGDHNEQFFGPGTRLTVL.

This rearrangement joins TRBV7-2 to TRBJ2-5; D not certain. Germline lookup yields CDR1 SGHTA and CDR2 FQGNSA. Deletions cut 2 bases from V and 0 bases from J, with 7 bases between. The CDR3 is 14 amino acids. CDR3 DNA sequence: TGTGCCAGCAGCTTATGGGCAGACCAAGAGACCCAGTACTTC. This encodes CASSLWADQETQYF.

Here the CDR3 reads CASRTSGRAYEQYF. The DNA of the CDR3 is TGTGCCAGCAGAACTAGCGGGAGGGCCTACGAGCAGTACTTC. This chain links TRBV28 with TRBJ2-7; TRBD2 matches at 13 bases. The CDR3 loop spans 14 amino acids. Germline trimming cut 6 bases from V and 2 bases from J; bases unmatched to any gene: 1. CDR1 is MDHEN, CDR2 SYDVKM, per germline.

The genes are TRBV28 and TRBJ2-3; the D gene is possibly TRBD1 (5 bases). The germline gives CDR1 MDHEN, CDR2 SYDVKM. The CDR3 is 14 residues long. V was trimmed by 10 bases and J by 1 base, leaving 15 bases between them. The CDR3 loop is CATSGPWGTDTQYF. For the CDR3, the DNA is TGTGCCACCTCAGGGCCGTGGGGCACAGATACGCAGTATTTT.

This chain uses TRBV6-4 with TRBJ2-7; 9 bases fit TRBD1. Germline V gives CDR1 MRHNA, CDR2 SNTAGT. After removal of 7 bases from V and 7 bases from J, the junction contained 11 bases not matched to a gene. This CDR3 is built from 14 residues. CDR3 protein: CASTSGDRAREQYF. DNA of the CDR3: TGTGCCAGCACCTCGGGGGACAGGGCGAGGGAGCAGTACTTC.

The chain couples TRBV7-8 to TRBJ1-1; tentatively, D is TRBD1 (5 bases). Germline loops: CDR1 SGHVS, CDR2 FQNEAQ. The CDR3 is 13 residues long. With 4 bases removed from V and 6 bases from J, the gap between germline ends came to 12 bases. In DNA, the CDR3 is TGTGCCAGCAGCTCTCCCCCGGGACCTGAAGCTTTCTTT. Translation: CASSSPPGPEAFF.

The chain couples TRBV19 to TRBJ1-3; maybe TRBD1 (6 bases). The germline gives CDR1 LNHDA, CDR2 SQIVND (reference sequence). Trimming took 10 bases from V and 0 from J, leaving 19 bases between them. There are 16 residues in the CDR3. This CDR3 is CATWDLRGPSGNTIYF. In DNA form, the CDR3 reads TGTGCCACCTGGGACCTCAGGGGCCCCTCTGGAAACACCATATATTTT.

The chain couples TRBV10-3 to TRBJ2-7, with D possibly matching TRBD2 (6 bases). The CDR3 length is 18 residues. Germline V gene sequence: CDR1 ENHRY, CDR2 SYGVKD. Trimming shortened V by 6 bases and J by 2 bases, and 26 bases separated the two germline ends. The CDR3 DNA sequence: TGTGCCATCAGCTCGAAGAACGCCCTTGCGGGACCCCCCTACGAGCAGTACTTC. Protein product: CAISSKNALAGPPYEQYF.

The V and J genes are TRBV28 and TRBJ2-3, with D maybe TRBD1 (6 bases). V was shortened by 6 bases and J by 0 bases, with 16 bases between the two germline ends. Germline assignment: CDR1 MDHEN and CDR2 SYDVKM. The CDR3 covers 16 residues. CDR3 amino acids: CASSSDRIVSTDTQYF. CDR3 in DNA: TGTGCCAGCAGCTCAGACAGGATAGTCAGCACAGATACGCAGTATTTT.

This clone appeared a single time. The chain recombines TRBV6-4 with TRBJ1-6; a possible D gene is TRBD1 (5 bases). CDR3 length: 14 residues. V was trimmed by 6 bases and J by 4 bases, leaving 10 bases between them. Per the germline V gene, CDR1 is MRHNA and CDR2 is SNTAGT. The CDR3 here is CASSTGTYNSPLHF. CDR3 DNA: TGTGCCAGCAGCACCGGGACTTATAATTCACCCCTCCACTTT.

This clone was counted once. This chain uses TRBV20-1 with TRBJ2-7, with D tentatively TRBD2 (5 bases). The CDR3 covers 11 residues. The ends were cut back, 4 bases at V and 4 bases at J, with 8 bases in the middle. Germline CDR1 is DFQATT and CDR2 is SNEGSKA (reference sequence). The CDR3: CSATGLYEQYF. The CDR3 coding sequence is TGCAGTGCTACGGGATTATACGAGCAGTACTTC.

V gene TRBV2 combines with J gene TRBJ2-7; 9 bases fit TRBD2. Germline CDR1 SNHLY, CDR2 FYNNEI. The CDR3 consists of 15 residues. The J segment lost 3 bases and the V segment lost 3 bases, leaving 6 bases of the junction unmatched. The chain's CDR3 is CASSEGLAGYYEQYF. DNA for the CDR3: TGTGCCAGCAGTGAGGGGCTAGCGGGATACTACGAGCAGTACTTC.

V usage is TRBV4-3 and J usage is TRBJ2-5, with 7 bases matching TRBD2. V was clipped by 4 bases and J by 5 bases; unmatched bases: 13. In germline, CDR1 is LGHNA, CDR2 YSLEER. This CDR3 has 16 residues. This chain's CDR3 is CASSLGRGATLETQYF. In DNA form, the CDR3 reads TGCGCCAGCAGCCTTGGGAGGGGAGCAACGCTTGAGACCCAGTACTTC.

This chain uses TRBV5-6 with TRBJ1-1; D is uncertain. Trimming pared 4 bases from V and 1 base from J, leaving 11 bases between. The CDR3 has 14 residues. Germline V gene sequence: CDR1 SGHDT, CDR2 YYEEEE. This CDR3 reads CASSLLQRNTEAFF. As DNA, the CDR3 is TGTGCCAGCAGCCTTCTCCAGAGGAACACTGAAGCTTTCTTT.

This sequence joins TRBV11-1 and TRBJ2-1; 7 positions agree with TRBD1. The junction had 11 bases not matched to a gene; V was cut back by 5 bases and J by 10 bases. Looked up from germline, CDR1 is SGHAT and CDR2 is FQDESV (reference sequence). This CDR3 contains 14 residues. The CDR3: CASSPDRAGSEQFF. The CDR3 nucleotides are TGTGCCAGCAGCCCCGACAGGGCCGGGTCCGAGCAGTTCTTC. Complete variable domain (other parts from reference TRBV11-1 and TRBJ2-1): EAEVAQSPRYKITEKSQAVAFWCDPISGHATLYWYRQILGQGPELLVQFQDESVVDDSQLPKDRFSAERLKGVDSTLKIQPAELGDSAMYLCASSPDRAGSEQFFGPGTRLTVL.

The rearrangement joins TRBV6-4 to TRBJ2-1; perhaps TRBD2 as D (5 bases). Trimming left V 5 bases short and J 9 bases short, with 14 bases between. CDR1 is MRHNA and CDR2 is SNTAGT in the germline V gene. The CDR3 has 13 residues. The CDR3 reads CASSLAEAGEQFF. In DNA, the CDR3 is TGTGCCAGCAGTCTCGCTGAGGCGGGTGAGCAGTTCTTC.

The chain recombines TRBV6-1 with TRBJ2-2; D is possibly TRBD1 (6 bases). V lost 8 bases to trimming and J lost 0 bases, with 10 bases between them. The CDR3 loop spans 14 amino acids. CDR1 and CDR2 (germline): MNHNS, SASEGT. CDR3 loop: CASGRGTNTGELFF. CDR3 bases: TGTGCCAGCGGCAGGGGTACGAACACCGGGGAGCTGTTTTTT.

CDR3 sequence: CASWTRKDYEQYF. DNA of the CDR3: TGTGCCAGTTGGACTAGGAAAGACTACGAGCAGTACTTC. The rearrangement links TRBV6-6 to TRBJ2-7, with 7 bases identical to TRBD2. The CDR3 is made up of 13 amino acids. J lost 3 bases, V lost 9 bases, and 8 bases had no gene match. In germline, CDR1 is MNHNY, CDR2 SVGAGI (reference sequence).